This TCR beta chain appears in the sequencing data of a study of cytomegalovirus exposure and HLA in healthy donors. Study at large: HLA-typed donors contributed some 85 million unique TCRs, which were held in an early data release.

Study-wide points: The majority of TCR sequences were rare, yet some public TCRs appeared in many donors. Most of the TCR beta V segments (in an earlier analysis) were productive either about 90% or about 30% of the time.

The PCR was carried out with 60 Vbeta primers and 13 Jbeta primers. In the original analysis: An analysis performed later counted roughly 80 million unique TCR beta chains (roughly 11 million of them shared). Profiling relied on immunoSEQ multiplex PCR, and the TCRdb table lists in-frame clones only, not all of them. The V and J calls and clone size come from that table; D and trimming were worked out from the DNA. The sample shows about 120,000 clones, over 60% of them seen only once. This clone was observed a few times. The antigen is undetermined. The CDR3 contains 15 residues. Trimming took 5 bases from V and 3 from J, leaving 16 bases between them. CDR1 and CDR2 (germline): SGHTA, FQGNSA.

The sample consisted of PBMCs. V is TRBV7-2 and J is TRBJ1-1, with D maybe TRBD1 (5 bases). The receptor was isolated from a man under 40 in good health and CMV-seropositive. DNA for the CDR3: TGTGCCAGCAGCAGACAGACCGTCATTTACACTGAAGCTTTCTTT. Protein sequence: CASSRQTVIYTEAFF.